The TCR beta chain described here comes from a study of blood T cell repertoires in COVID-19. For the study at large: The United States, Italy and Spain were the sources of the acute and convalescent COVID-19 samples. T cells, B-cell-depleted T cells, or PBMCs provided the cDNA or gDNA that served as material.

Unmatched junction bases numbered 2, after V lost 1 base and J lost 10 bases. The CDR3 totals 14 residues. Germline CDR1 is SGHVS and CDR2 is FQNEAQ. Per the authors' pipeline: Reference gene primer amplification in the assay estimated nucleated cell counts. Assay used: immunoSEQ multiplex PCR; TCRdb lists only in-frame clones, some missing. That table supplies the V and J calls and clone size; D and trimming were determined from the DNA. The profile shows more than 90,000 clones, 85% to 90% of them singletons. The sample was peripheral blood. This TCR was sampled from a man aged 70-80 years who had recovered from COVID-19. The chain carries TRBV7-8 and TRBJ2-1; 12 nucleotides align to TRBD2. CDR3 amino acids: CASSLGLAGEEQFF. Here the CDR3 DNA reads TGTGCCAGCAGCTTAGGACTAGCGGGAGAGGAGCAGTTCTTC.